This paragraph covers one T cell receptor (beta chain) sequence. Its antigen is not known. These data belong to a study of Ad26.COV2.S vaccination and SARS-CoV-2 variants. TCRdb keeps only in-frame clones here, not all; method: immunoSEQ multiplex PCR. The table lists 150,000 to 200,000 clones, around 88% of them singletons, with about 5.5% in the top ten. General study points: Assessments of TCR breadth and depth may have underestimated the total T cell responses. Researchers reported similar non-spike TCR breadth in vaccine and placebo recipients.

Germline-derived CDR1 and CDR2 are SGHAT and FQNNGV. V was trimmed by 3 bases and J by 2 bases, leaving 11 bases between them. CDR3 length equals 14 residues. This receptor was identified in a human donor who had recovered from COVID-19. V is TRBV11-2 and J is TRBJ2-7; a weak D match, TRBD2 (6 bases). The sample in question was peripheral blood, obtained after recovery from COVID-19. CDR3 bases: TGTGCCAGCAGCTTCCCGGGAGTCCCCTACGAGCAGTACTTC. It is translated as CASSFPGVPYEQYF.